This T cell receptor (beta chain) was sequenced in a study of human T cells and chemical hapten exposure. Study context: A patient group, mainly female, showed alopecia areata, totalis or universalis. The study, taken as a whole, reports: All donors were alopecia patients, so their immunity may differ from that of healthy people.

There are many counts of this clonotype. Its specificity is not known. MiXCR was run by TCRdb on the RACE reads, yielding one entry per CDR3 protein. In the table there are around 60,000 distinct CDR3 sequences, around 7% of which are singletons. The time point is: pre-sensitization, week 0. The treatment: therapeutic diphenylcyclopropenone sensitization with weekly scalp DPC. This sample comprised whole blood, obtained in connection with sensitization to the hapten diphenylcyclopropenone (DPC). The receptor's source is a woman aged 25-40 years with alopecia areata. Some clones in this sample may be carry-over from other donors' samples.

The CDR3 loop reads CASSLRDGASYEQYF. Written as DNA, the CDR3 is TGTGCCAGCAGTCTCCGGGACGGTGCCTCCTACGAGCAGTACTTC. V is TRBV6-6 and J is TRBJ2-7; D may match TRBD1 or TRBD2 (5 bases each). CDR3 size: 15 residues. The germline CDR1 and CDR2 sequences are MNHNY and SVGAGI (reference sequence). The germline V and J ends were trimmed by 5 bases and 0 bases, with 14 bases remaining between them.